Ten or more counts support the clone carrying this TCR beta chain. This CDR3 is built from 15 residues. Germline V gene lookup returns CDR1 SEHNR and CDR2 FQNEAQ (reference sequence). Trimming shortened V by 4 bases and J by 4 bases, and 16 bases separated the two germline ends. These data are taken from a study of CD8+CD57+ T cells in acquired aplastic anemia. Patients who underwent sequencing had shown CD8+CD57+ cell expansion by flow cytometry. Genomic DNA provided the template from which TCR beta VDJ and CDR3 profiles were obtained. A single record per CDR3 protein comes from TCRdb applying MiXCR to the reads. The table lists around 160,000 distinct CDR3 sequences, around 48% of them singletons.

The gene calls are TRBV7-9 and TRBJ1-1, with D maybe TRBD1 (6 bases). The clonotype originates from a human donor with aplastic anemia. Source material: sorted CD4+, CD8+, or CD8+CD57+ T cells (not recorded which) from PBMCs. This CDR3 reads CASSSTGGASTEAFF. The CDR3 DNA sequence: TGTGCCAGCAGCTCGACGGGGGGCGCGAGCACTGAAGCTTTCTTT.